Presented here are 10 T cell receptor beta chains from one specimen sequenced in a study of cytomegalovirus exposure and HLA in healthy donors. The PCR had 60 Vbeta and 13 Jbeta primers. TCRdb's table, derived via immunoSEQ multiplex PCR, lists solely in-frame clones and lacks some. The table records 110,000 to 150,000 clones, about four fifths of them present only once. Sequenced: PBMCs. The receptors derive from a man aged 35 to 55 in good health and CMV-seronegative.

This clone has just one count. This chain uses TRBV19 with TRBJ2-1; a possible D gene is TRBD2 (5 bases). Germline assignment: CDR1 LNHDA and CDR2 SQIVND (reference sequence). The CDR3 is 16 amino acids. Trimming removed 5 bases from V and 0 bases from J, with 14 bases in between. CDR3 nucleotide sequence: TGTGCCAGTAGTCGTGGCGGGTCGAGCTCCTACAATGAGCAGTTCTTC. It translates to CASSRGGSSSYNEQFF.

Here the CDR3 reads CASSLGQGWQPQHF. Here the CDR3 DNA reads TGTGCCAGCAGCTTGGGACAGGGTTGGCAGCCCCAGCATTTT. The rearrangement uses TRBV13 and TRBJ1-5; 9 bases are shared with TRBD1. Germline loops: CDR1 PRHDT, CDR2 FYEKMQ (reference sequence). The CDR3 runs to 14 residues. The junction had 4 bases not matched to a gene; V was cut back by 3 bases and J by 7 bases.

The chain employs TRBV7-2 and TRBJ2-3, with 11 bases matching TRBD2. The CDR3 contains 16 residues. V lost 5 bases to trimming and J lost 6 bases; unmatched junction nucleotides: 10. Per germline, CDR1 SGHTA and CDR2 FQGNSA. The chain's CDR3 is CASSPSPSGGWDTQYF. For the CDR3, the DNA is TGTGCCAGCAGCCCCTCTCCTAGCGGGGGGTGGGATACGCAGTATTTT. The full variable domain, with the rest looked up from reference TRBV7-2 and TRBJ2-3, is GAGVSQSPSNKVTEKGKDVELRCDPISGHTALYWYRQSLGQGLEFLIYFQGNSAPDKSGLPSDRFSAERTGGSVSTLTIQRTQQEDSAVYLCASSPSPSGGWDTQYFGPGTRLTVL.

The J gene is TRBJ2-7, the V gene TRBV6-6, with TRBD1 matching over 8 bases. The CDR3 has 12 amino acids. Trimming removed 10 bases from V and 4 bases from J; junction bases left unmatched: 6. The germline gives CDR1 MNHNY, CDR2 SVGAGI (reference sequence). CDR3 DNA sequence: TGTGCCACCGCGGGACAGGTATACGAGCAGTACTTC. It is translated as CATAGQVYEQYF.

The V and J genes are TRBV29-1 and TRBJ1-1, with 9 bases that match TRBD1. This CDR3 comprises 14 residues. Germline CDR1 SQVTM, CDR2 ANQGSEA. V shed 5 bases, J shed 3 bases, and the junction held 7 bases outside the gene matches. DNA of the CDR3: TGCAGCGTTAACAACAGGGGGCTCGACACTGAAGCTTTCTTT. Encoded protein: CSVNNRGLDTEAFF.

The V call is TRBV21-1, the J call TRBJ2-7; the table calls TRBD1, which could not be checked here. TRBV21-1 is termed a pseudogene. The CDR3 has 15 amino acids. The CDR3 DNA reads TGTGCCAGCAGCAAAGGACAGGAGGATACCTACGAGCAGTACTTC. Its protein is CASSKGQEDTYEQYF.

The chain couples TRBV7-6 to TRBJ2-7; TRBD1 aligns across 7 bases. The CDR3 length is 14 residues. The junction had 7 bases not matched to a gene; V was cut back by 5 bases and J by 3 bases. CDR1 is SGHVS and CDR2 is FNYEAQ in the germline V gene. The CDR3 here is CASSTEYRGYEQYF. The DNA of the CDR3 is TGTGCCAGCAGCACAGAATACAGGGGCTACGAGCAGTACTTC.

The CDR3 is CASSYSNLVQETQYF. DNA of the CDR3: TGTGCCAGCAGTTACTCGAACCTAGTCCAAGAGACCCAGTACTTC. This chain links TRBV6-6 with TRBJ2-5; the D is unclear. Germline CDR1 MNHNY, CDR2 SVGAGI (reference sequence). V lost 0 bases to trimming and J lost 1 base, with 9 bases between them. The CDR3 has 15 amino acids.

The CDR3 DNA is TGTGCCAGTAGAGGGGGTCTCTATGGCTACACCTTC. Amino acids: CASRGGLYGYTF. The chain carries TRBV19 and TRBJ1-2; possible D gene TRBD1, 6 bases. With 6 bases removed from V and 4 bases from J, the gap between germline ends came to 9 bases. CDR1 and CDR2 from the germline V gene are LNHDA and SQIVND (reference sequence). This CDR3 has 12 amino acids.

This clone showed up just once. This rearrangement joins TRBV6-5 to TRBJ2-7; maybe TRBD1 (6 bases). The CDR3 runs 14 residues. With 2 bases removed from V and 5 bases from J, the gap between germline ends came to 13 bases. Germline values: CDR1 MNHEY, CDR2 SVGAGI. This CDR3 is CASSYQQGSDEQYF. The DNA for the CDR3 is TGTGCCAGCAGTTACCAACAGGGTAGCGACGAGCAGTACTTC.